This T cell receptor beta chain was found in a study of blood T cell repertoires in COVID-19 (TCRdb year 2020). For the study in its entirety: The collaborator samples originated in the United States, Italy and Spain and spanned the acute and convalescent phases of COVID-19. The prospective study material was composed of cDNA or gDNA derived from T cells, B-cell-depleted T cells, or PBMCs. Deeply sampled blood TCRbeta repertoires from subjects exposed to, actively infected with, or recovered from COVID-19 were included in the dataset. The repertoires were released in a freely available public database meant as a resource for research on the immune response to SARS-CoV-2. Samples came from the ongoing ImmuneRACE study (first 160 participants) plus 1,254 subjects from 6 global collaborators. Nearly every sample came with metadata listing a de-identified subject ID, COVID-19 status, age in years and sex. Where available, HLA class I and class II types were obtained from metadata supplied by the sample provider rather than from assay-based typing.

TCRbeta CDR3 regions were amplified from genomic DNA using the immunoSEQ Assay, a bias-controlled multiplex PCR. Concerning the study's data processing: The number of nucleated cells in each sample was estimated from the amplification of reference gene primers within the assay. To quantify the absolute abundance of each unique TCRbeta CDR3 rearrangement, sequence reads were collapsed and filtered. For each sample, productive Simpson clonality was calculated by taking the square root of Simpson's diversity index across productive rearrangements. TCRdb carries this immuneACCESS record with in-frame sequences only. Its versions omit some clonotypes, under half of them owing to an unresolved V gene in the studies checked, with the rest unexplained. D and trimming come from the DNA, and the V and J calls and clone size come from that table. For this sample there are fewer than 350,000 clones; 81% appear just once. Just under 3% of the sample goes to the ten largest clones.

The collaborating institutions used their own protocols to collect whole blood in K2EDTA tubes. For TCRbeta analysis, collaborators shipped samples as frozen whole blood, isolated PBMCs, or DNA extracted from either of those sample types. Concerning this clone: Its antigen has not been determined. Base qualities are missing; no much larger clone stands one base away.

General study outcomes and caveats: Clinical and demographic metadata were provided uncurated, with the amount varying by source and participant.

The specimen sequenced was peripheral blood. The TCR sequence derives from a woman aged 60 to 75 with active or convalescent COVID-19.

In nucleotides, the sequence is TGTGCCAGCATCACGGGGGGGTTACCAGATACGCAGTATTTT. Translated, it reads CASITGGLPDTQYF. The rearranged chain carries TRBV6-5 and TRBJ2-3, with TRBD2 matching 8 junction bases. Trimming removed 7 bases from V and 4 bases from J; the gene matches leave 7 bases unexplained. The CDR3 contains 14 residues, cysteine and phenylalanine counted. Only CDR3 DNA is held: 42 bases, read in frame from base 1. Taken from the germline V gene, the CDR1 and CDR2 loops are MNHEY and SVGAGI.